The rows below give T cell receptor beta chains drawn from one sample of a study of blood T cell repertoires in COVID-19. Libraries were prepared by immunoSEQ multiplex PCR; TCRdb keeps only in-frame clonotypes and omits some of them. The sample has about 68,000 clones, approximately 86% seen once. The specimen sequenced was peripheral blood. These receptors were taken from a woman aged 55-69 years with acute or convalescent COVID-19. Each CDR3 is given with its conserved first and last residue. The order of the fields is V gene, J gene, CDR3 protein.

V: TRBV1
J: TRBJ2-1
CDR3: CTSSPTLAEHNEQFF

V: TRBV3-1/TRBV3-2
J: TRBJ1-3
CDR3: CASSQRESGNTIYF

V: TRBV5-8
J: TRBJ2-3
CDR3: CASSLGFLTGSTDTQYF

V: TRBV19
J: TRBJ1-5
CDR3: CASSIVGTRDQPQHF

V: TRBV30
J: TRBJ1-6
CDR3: CAWSVRGSGSPLHF

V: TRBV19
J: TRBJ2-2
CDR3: CASSEPGLAVLNTGELFF

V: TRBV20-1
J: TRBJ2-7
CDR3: CSARDPPLQYF

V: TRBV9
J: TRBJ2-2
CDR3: CASSVATLSSPGELFF

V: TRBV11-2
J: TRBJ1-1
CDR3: CASSFPMNTEAFF

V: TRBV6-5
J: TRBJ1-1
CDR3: CASCKRGLNTEAFF